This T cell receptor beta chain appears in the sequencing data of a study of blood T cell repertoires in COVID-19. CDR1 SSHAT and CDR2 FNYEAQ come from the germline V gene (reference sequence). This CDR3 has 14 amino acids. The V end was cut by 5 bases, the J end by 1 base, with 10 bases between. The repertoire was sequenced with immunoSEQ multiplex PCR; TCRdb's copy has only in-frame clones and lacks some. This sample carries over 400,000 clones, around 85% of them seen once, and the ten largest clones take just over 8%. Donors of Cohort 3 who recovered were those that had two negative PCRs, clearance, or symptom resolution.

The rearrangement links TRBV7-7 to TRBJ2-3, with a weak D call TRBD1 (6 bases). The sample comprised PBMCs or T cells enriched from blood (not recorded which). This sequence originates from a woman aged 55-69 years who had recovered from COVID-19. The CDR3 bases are TGTGCCAGCAGCCCCCGACAGGGCACAGATACGCAGTATTTT. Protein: CASSPRQGTDTQYF.